This T cell receptor beta chain comes out of a study of human T cells and chemical hapten exposure. For the study at large: 2% DPC applied to an approximately 2 cm by approximately 2 cm arm area sensitized donors.

This clonotype was picked up many times. As for time point: pre-sensitization, week 0. The treatment: therapeutic diphenylcyclopropenone sensitization with weekly scalp DPC. Prior to each patch test being applied, blood was drawn. Unique molecular identifiers were linked by the library to individual cDNA molecules. TCRdb re-derived calls from the RACE reads in MiXCR, one entry per CDR3 protein. Seen here are about 250,000 distinct CDR3 sequences, almost 8% observed once, and the top ten hold 1.2%. The germline V and J ends were trimmed by 6 bases and 6 bases, with 10 bases remaining between them. CDR3 length: 11 amino acids. Per the germline V gene, CDR1 is SQVTM and CDR2 is ANQGSEA.

This rearrangement joins TRBV29-1 to TRBJ2-3, with D possibly TRBD2 on 5 matching bases. The source material was whole blood, sampled in connection with sensitization to the hapten diphenylcyclopropenone (DPC). The clonotype originates from a man younger than 35 with alopecia areata. Some clones in this sample may be carry-over from other donors' samples. In DNA, the CDR3 is TGCAGCGTAGGAACGGGGGATACGCAGTATTTT. As protein: CSVGTGDTQYF.